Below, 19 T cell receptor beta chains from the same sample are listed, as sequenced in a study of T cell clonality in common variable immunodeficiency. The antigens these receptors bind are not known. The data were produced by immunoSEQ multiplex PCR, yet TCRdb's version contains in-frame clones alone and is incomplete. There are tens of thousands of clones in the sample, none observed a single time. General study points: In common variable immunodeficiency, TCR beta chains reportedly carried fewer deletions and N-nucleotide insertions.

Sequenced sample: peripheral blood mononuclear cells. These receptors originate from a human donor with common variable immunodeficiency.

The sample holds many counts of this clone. CDR3 DNA, as far as it was read: TGTGCCAGCAGTTCACGGACAGGGGGCGCGATTAATGAG. Amino acids: CASSSRTGGAINE. In full, the CDR3 is CASSSRTGGAINEQFF. The chain has TRBV6-2 or TRBV6-3 and TRBJ2-1; 11 nucleotides agree with TRBD1. The read terminates 3 residues ahead of where the CDR3 ends, so the germline J gene completes it. The CDR3 runs 16 residues. With V trimmed by 4 bases and J by 7 bases, 9 bases remained unmatched. From germline, CDR1 is MNHEY and CDR2 SVGEGT.

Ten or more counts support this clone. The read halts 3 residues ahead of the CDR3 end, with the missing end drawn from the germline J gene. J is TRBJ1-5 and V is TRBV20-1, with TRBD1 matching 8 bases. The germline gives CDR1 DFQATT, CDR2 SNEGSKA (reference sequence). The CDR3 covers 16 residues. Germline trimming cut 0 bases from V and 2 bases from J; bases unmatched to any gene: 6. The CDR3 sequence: CSARDPQGAGNQPQHF. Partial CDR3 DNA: TGCAGTGCTAGAGATCCCCAGGGGGCCGGCAATCAGCCC.

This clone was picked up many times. This CDR3 reads CASSRRQNTEAFF. CDR3 bases read: TGTGCCAGCAGCCGAAGACAGAACACTGAA. The chain has TRBV5-6 and TRBJ1-1; D unresolved. The read terminates 3 residues ahead of where the CDR3 ends, so the germline J gene completes it. The CDR3 length is 13 residues. The germline V gene encodes CDR1 SGHDT and CDR2 YYEEEE. V lost 4 bases and J 1 base, leaving 8 bases between the germline ends.

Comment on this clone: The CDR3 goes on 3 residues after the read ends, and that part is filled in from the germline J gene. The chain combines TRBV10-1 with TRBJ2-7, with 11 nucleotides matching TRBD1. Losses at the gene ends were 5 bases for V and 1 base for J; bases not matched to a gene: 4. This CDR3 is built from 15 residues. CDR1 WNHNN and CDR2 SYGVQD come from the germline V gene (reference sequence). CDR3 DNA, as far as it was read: TGCGCCAGCAGTCCCGGACAGGGGGCATCCTACGAG. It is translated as CASSPGQGASYE. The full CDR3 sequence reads CASSPGQGASYEQYF.

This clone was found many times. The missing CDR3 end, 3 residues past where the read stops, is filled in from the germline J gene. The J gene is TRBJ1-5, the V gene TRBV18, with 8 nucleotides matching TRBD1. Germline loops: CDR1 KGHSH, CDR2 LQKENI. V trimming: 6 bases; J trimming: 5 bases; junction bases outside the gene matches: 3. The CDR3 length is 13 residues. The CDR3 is CASSDRGDQPQHF. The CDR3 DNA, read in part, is TGTGCCAGCTCCGACAGGGGTGATCAGCCC.

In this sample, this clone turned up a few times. The CDR3 DNA, read in part, is TGTGCCAGTAGTAAACCCCCTGTAGCGGGCCACTCCTACAATGAG. Translation gives CASSKPPVAGHSYNE. The full CDR3 is CASSKPPVAGHSYNEQFF. The V and J genes are TRBV19 and TRBJ2-1; the match to TRBD2 covers 7 bases. Sequencing ends 3 residues short of the CDR3 end; the germline J gene provides the rest. CDR3 length: 18 residues. Germline CDR1 and CDR2: LNHDA and SQIVND (reference sequence). J was trimmed by 0 bases and V by 4 bases; bases with no gene match: 12. Filled out from reference TRBV19 and TRBJ2-1, the complete variable domain reads DGGITQSPKYLFRKEGQNVTLSCEQNLNHDAMYWYRQDPGQGLRLIYYSQIVNDFQKGDIAEGYSVSREKKESFPLTVTSAQKNPTAFYLCASSKPPVAGHSYNEQFFGPGTRLTVL.

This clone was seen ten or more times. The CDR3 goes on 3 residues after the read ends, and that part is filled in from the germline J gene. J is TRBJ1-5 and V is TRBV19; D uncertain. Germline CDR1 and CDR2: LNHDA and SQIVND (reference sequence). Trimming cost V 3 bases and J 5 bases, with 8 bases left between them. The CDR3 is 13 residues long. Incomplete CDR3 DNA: TGTGCCAGTAGTATTGGCGGGGATCAGCCC. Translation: CASSIGGDQP. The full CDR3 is CASSIGGDQPQHF. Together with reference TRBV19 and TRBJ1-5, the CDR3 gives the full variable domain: DGGITQSPKYLFRKEGQNVTLSCEQNLNHDAMYWYRQDPGQGLRLIYYSQIVNDFQKGDIAEGYSVSREKKESFPLTVTSAQKNPTAFYLCASSIGGDQPQHFGDGTRLSIL.

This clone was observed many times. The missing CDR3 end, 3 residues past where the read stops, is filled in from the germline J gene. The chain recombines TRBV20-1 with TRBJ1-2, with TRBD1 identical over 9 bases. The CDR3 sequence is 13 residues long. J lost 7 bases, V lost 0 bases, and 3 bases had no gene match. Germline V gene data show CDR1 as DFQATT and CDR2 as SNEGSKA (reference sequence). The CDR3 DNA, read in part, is TGCAGTGCTAGAGAGAGGGACAGGGTTGGC. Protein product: CSARERDRVG. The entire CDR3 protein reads CSARERDRVGYTF.

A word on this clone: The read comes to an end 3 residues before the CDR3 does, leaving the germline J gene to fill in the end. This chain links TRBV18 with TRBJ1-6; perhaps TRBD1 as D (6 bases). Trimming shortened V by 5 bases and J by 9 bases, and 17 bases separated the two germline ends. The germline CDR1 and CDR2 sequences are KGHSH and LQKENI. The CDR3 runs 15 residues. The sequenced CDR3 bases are TGTGCCAGCTCATCACAGGGTGAGGGGAGTTCACCC. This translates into CASSSQGEGSSP. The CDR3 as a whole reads CASSSQGEGSSPLHF.

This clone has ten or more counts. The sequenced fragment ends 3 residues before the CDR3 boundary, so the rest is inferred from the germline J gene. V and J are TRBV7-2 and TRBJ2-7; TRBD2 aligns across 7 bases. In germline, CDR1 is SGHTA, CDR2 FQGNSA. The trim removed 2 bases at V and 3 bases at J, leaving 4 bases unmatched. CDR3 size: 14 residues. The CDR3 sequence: CASSLYRGDYEQYF. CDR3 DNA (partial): TGTGCCAGCAGCTTATACCGGGGGGACTACGAG.

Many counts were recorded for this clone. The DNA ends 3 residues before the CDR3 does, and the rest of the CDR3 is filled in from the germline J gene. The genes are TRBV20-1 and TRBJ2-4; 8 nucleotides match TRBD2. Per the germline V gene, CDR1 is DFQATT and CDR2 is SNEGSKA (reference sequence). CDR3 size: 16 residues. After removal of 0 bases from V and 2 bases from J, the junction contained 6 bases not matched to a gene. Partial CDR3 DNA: TGCAGTGCTAGAGATAGTAGCGGGGCGCCCAAAAACATT. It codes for CSARDSSGAPKNI. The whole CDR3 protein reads CSARDSSGAPKNIQYF.

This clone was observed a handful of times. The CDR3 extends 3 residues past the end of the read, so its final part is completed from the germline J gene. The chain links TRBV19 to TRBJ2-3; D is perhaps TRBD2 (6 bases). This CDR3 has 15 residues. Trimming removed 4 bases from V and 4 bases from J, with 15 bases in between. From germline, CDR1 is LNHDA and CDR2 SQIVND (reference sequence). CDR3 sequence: CASSRRLEIADTQYF. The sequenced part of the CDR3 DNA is TGTGCCAGTAGTAGGAGACTAGAAATTGCAGATACG.

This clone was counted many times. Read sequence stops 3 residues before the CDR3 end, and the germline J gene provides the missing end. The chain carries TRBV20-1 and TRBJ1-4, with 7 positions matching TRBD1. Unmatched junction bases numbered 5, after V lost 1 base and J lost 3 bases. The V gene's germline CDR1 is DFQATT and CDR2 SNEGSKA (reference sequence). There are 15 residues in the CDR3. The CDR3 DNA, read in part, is TGCAGTGCTAGAGGAGCGACAGGGCCTAATGAAAAA. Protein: CSARGATGPNEK. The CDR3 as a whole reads CSARGATGPNEKLFF.

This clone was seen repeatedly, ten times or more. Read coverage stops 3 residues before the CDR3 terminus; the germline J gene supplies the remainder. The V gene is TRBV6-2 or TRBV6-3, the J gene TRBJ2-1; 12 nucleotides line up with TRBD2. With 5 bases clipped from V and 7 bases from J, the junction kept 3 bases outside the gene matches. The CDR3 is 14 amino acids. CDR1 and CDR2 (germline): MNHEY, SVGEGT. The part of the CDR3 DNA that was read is TGTGCCAGCAGTCTAGCGGGGGGGCCGAATGAG. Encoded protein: CASSLAGGPNE. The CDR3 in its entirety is CASSLAGGPNEQFF.

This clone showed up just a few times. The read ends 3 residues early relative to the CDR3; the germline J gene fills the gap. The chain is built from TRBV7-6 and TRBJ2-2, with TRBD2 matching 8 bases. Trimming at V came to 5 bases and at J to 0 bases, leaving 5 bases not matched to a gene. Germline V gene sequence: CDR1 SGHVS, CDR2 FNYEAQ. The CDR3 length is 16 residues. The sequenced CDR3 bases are TGTGCCAGCAGCCCGCGGGGGGTCGCGAACACCGGGGAG. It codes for CASSPRGVANTGE. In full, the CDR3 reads CASSPRGVANTGELFF.

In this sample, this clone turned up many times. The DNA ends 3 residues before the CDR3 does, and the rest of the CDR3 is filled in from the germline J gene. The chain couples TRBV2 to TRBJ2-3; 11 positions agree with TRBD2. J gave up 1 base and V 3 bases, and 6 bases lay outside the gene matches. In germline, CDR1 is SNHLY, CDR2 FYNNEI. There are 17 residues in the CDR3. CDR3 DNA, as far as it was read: TGTGCCAGCAGTGACCCTAGCGGGGGGAACGGCACAGATACG. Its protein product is CASSDPSGGNGTDT. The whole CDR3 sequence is CASSDPSGGNGTDTQYF.

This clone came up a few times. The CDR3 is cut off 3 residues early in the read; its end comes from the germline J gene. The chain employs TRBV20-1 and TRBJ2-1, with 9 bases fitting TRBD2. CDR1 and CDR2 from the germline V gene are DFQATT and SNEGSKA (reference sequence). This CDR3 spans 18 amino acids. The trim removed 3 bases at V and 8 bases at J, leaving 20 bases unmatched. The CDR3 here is CSASSPHPLAGVFDEQFF. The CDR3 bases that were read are TGCAGTGCTAGTAGTCCCCACCCCTTAGCGGGAGTTTTCGATGAG.

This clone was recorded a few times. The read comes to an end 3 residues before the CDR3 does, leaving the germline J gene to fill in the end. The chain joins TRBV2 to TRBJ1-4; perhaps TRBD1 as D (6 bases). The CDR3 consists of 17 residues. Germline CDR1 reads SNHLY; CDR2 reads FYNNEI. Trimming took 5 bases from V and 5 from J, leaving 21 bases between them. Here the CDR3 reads CASSSAGVASPNEKLFF. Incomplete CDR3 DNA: TGTGCCAGCAGTTCCGCAGGGGTCGCCTCACCGAATGAAAAA.

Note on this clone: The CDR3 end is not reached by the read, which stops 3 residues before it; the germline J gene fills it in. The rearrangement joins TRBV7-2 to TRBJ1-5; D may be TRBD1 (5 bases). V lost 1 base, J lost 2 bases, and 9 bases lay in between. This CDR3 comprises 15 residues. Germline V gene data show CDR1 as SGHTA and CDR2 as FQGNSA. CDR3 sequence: CASSLGGRGNQPQHF. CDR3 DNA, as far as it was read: TGTGCCAGCAGCTTAGGTGGCAGGGGCAATCAGCCC.